Below, one T cell receptor beta chain is given with its context. Reverse transcription of about 0.5 to 1 ug RNA was carried out with random hexamers. TCRdb recomputed calls from the immunoSEQ multiplex PCR reads with MiXCR, one row per CDR3 protein. Of some 250,000 distinct CDR3 sequences in the sample, 95% to 97% were seen once. The record originates from a study of CD8 T cells in Susac syndrome. The CDR3 totals 15 residues. Germline CDR1 MGHRA, CDR2 YSYEKL. V lost 5 bases to trimming and J lost 4 bases; unmatched junction nucleotides: 8. This sequence was found in a human donor with Susac syndrome. V and J are TRBV4-1 and TRBJ2-7, with TRBD2 identical over 10 bases. Input material: CD4+ T cells from PBMCs. This CDR3 reads CASSEILAGAYEQYF. DNA of the CDR3: TGCGCCAGCAGCGAGATTCTAGCGGGAGCGTACGAGCAGTACTTC.